This section outlines one T cell receptor beta chain sequence together with its context. A second PCR of 7 to 11 cycles used a sample-barcoded 5' primer and a J-beta primer mix. TCRdb re-called the 5' RACE reads through MiXCR, storing one row per CDR3 protein. The sample consists of around 940,000 distinct CDR3 sequences, around 54% of them appearing once. From germline, CDR1 is SQVTM and CDR2 ANQGSEA. V was cut by 1 base and J by 6 bases, with 15 bases left in between. The CDR3 spans 14 residues. This entry is derived from a study of blood T cells in healthy people across ages. The sample consisted of blood. The gene calls are TRBV29-1 and TRBJ1-1; no clear D. The source of this sequence is a woman aged 60-75 years in good health. The CDR3 region is CSVEVDIRYAEAFF. The DNA of the CDR3 is TGCAGCGTTGAAGTAGACATCCGTTACGCTGAAGCTTTCTTT.